This T cell receptor (beta chain) was identified during a study of blood T cell repertoires in COVID-19. Study at large: From the United States, Italy and Spain came samples of acute and convalescent COVID-19.

The V end lost 3 bases, the J end lost 14 bases, and 17 bases lay between the germline ends. From germline, CDR1 is SGHRS and CDR2 YFSETQ. This CDR3 has 13 residues. Source study methods: For nucleated cells, counts were estimated from reference gene primer amplification. The data were produced by immunoSEQ multiplex PCR, yet TCRdb's version contains in-frame clones alone and is incomplete. From that table come the V and J calls and clone size; the DNA was used to work out D and trimming. The table has hundreds of thousands of clones, about 83% seen once; the top ten hold 6.8%. The study drew participants aged about 18 to 89 years from about two dozen US areas. Cohorts were based on clinical histories the participants reported.

This clonotype was sampled from a woman in her forties who had recovered from COVID-19. The sequenced sample was PBMCs or T cells enriched from blood (not recorded which). The gene calls are TRBV5-1 and TRBJ2-2; a possible D gene is TRBD1 (5 bases). The CDR3 reads CASSSLTEEDLFF. The CDR3 DNA reads as TGCGCCAGCAGCTCGTTGACAGAAGAGGACCTGTTTTTT. The entire variable domain, with the rest obtained from reference TRBV5-1 and TRBJ2-2, is as follows: KAGVTQTPRYLIKTRGQQVTLSCSPISGHRSVSWYQQTPGQGLQFLFEYFSETQRNKGNFPGRFSGRQFSNSRSEMNVSTLELGDSALYLCASSSLTEEDLFFGEGSRLTVL.